This TCR beta chain was sequenced in a study of shared clonotypes between healthy human individuals. Study-wide context: Per-donor plates numbered three CD4 naive, three CD4 memory, two CD8 naive and one CD8 memory.

Remarks on this clone: Its target is not known. The identical CDR3 is also encoded by other nucleotide sequences in the sample.

General study results and limits: Shared across a handful of donors were approximately 5% of the naive CD4 clonotypes. Naive subsets typically showed greater estimated richness than memory subsets.

Clones were read by immunoSEQ multiplex PCR, and TCRdb kept only the in-frame ones, dropping some. This sample has approximately 1.9 million clones; over 85% occur once, and the top ten carry about 1.7%. Naive CD8 populations comprised CD45RO-negative cells positively selected for CCR7, excluding terminally differentiated effector memory CD45RA+ cells. There were no recent acute infections or vaccinations among the donors, who were healthy HIV-negative adults. J gave up 4 bases and V 4 bases, and 2 bases lay outside the gene matches. CDR3 length: 15 amino acids. Looked up from germline, CDR1 is SEHNR and CDR2 is FQNEAQ (reference sequence).

This clonotype was sampled from a man aged 18 to 35 in good health. Some clones in this sample may be carry-over from other donors' samples. The chain employs TRBV7-9 and TRBJ2-1; 12 nucleotides match TRBD2. The sequenced sample consisted of naive CD8+ T cells from PBMCs. CDR3 DNA sequence: TGTGCCAGCAGCTCCGGACTAGCGGGGTACAATGAGCAGTTCTTC. It encodes CASSSGLAGYNEQFF.